This T cell receptor (beta chain) appears in the sequencing data of a study of brain T cells in children with intractable seizures. TCRdb's table, derived via immunoSEQ multiplex PCR, lists solely in-frame clones and lacks some. The data contain 88,000 or so clones, about 90% of them singletons. Before surgery, patients took at least one anti-epileptic drug. In germline, CDR1 is SQVTM, CDR2 ANQGSEA. V was shortened by 3 bases and J by 1 base, with 7 bases between the two germline ends. CDR3 size: 13 residues. The V call is TRBV29-1, the J call TRBJ2-1; D is perhaps TRBD2 (6 bases). Here the sequenced sample was peripheral blood, taken at surgery. This sequence originates from a girl between 2 and 10 years old with Rasmussen encephalitis and intractable seizures. DNA for the CDR3: TGCAGCGTTGATGGGGGGTCCTACAATGAGCAGTTCTTC. Translating gives CSVDGGSYNEQFF.